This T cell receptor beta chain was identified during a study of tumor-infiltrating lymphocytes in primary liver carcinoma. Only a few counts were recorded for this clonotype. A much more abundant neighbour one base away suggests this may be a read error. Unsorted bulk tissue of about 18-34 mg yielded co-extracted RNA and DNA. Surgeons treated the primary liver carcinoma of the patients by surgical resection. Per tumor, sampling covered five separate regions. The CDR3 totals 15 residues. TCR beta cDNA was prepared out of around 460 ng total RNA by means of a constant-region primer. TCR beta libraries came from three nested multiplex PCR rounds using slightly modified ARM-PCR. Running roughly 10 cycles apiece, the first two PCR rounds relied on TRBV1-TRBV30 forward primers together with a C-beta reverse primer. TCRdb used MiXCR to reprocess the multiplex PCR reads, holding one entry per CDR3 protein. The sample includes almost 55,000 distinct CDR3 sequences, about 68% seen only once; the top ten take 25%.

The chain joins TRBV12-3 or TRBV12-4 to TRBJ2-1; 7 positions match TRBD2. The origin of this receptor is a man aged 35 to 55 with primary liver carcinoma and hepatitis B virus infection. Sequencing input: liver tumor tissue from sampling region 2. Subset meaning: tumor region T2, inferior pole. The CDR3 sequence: CVSTRARGDYNEQFF. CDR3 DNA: TGTGTCAGCACTCGTGCCCGGGGGGACTACAATGAGCAGTTCTTC.